The T cell receptor beta chain described here comes from a study of human T cells and chemical hapten exposure (dated by TCRdb to the early 2020s). Notes on the research overall: For sensitization, 2% DPC in acetone was applied to a 2 cm by 2 cm area of upper inner arm skin. Patients additionally received weekly therapeutic DPC doses to the scalp throughout the approximately 24-week study period. Alopecia areata with under or over 50% scalp involvement, alopecia totalis and alopecia universalis were represented in the patient cohort, which was mostly female. Patch testing was done on the upper back using Finn chambers containing 0.01% DPC, and results were scored after 6 days according to International Contact Dermatitis Research Group standards. Libraries were pooled for sequencing, and per-sample TCR yields varied mainly because of small differences in library volumes within the pool. Blood samples were taken from patients before sensitization (week 0) and then at 2, 6 and about 24 weeks after DPC sensitization. Around 29 alopecia patients provided blood for TCR sequencing at one to four time points (pre-sensitization, 2, 6 and 24 weeks). The study tracked peripheral blood TCR repertoire changes in vivo during primary and secondary sensitization to the hapten diphenylcyclopropenone (DPC) in alopecia patients.

A few counts support this clonotype. Its recognized antigen is unknown. No base quality values were provided; no much bigger clone lies one nucleotide off. Explained via the paper, the time point label denotes: pre-sensitization, week 0. The treatment or condition label on this specimen signifies: therapeutic diphenylcyclopropenone sensitization with weekly scalp DPC. Blood at each patch-test visit was drawn before the patch test was applied. Patients were eligible if aged 18 to 70, diagnosed with alopecia and judged suitable for DPC therapy, and pregnant patients were excluded. Total RNA was extracted from unfractionated whole blood that had been collected in Tempus Blood RNA tubes. What the study reported, not specific to this receptor: All patients had alopecia, a presumed autoimmune disease, so their immune response might differ from that of healthy individuals. Repeated subsampling changed both the strength of the expansion versus patch-test correlation and the threshold at which the correlation became significant. The number of PT1 expanded TCRs positively correlated with patch test score, significant at thresholds 8, 16 and 32 but not 4. Significantly more large CDR3 similarity clusters were formed by expanded TCRs than by pre-sensitization or healthy control sets, consistent with antigen-driven responses. DPC sensitization did not change how many TCRs were above 1 in 1000 frequency, and no evidence was found of alterations in global repertoire structure.

Including the terminal cysteine and phenylalanine, the CDR3 comprises 16 residues. CDR3 DNA only is kept here, 48 bases in frame from base 1. The junction shows trimming of 0 bases on V and 0 bases on J, plus 8 bases between the germline ends. In the germline V gene (reference sequence), CDR1 corresponds to SEHNR and CDR2 to FQNEAQ. The library was prepared using RACE. TCRdb lists the instrument as NextSeq 500. Library preparation attached unique molecular identifiers to individual cDNA molecules for quantitative, reproducible TCR counting. Each blood RNA sample was used to sequence both TCR alpha and TCR beta chains. The original pipeline was this. A median of around 100,000 TCRs per sample was observed, with a range of about 20,000 to 750,000. V, J and CDR3 annotation of the TCR reads was performed with the Decombinator software suite. To make PS versus PT1 abundance plots, every sample was subsampled to the same number of TCRs (28,000). TCRs were defined as expanded if absent before sensitization and observed at least eight times at the 2-week time point. The public sequencing data were trimmed at Q25 with fastp and processed into clonotypes with MiXCR by TCRdb, which kept only in-frame beta chains. Each entry is one CDR3 protein sequence, shown with its most common DNA and genes. The V and J calls were determined by TCRdb, not by the authors. The sample includes roughly 50,000 distinct CDR3 sequences, with roughly 9.8% observed a single time. Approximately 9.9% of the sample lies in the top ten.

The chain is encoded by TRBV7-9 joined to TRBJ2-2; confidence is insufficient to name the D gene. The TCR originated in a man aged 40-50 years with alopecia areata. Some clones in this sample may be carry-over from other donors' samples. The sample in question was whole blood, obtained in connection with sensitization to the hapten diphenylcyclopropenone (DPC). The nucleotide sequence reads TGTGCCAGCAGCTTAGCAAGGCCTCCGAACACCGGGGAGCTGTTTTTT. Its protein product is CASSLARPPNTGELFF.